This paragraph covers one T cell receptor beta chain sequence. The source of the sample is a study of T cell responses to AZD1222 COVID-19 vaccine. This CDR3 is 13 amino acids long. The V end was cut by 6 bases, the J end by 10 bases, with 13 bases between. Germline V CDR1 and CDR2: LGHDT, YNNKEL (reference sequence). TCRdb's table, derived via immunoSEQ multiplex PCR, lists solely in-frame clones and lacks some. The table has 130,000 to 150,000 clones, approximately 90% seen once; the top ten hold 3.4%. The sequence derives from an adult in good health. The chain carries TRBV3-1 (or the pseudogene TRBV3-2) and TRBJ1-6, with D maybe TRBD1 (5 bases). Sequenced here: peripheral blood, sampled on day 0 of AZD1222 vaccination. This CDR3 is CASSQRWDSPLHF. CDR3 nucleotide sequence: TGTGCCAGCAGTCAACGGTGGGACTCACCCCTCCACTTT.